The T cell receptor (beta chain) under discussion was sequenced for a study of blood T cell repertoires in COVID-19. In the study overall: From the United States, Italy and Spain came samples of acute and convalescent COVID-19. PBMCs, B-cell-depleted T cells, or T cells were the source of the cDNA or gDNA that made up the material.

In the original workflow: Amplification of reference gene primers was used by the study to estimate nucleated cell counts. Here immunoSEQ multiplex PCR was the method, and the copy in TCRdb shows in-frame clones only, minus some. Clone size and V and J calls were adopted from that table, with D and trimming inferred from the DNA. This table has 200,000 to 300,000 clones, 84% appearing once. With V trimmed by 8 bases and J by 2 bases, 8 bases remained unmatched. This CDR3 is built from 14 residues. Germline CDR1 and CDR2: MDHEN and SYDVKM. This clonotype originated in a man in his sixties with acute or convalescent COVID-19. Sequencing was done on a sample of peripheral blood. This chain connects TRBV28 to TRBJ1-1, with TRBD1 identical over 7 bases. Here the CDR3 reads CASLSGGLNTEAFF. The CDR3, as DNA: TGTGCCAGCCTGTCAGGGGGGCTTAACACTGAAGCTTTCTTT. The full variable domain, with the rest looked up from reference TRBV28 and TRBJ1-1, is DVKVTQSSRYLVKRTGEKVFLECVQDMDHENMFWYRQDPGLGLRLIYFSYDVKMKEKGDIPEGYSVSREKKERFSLILESASTNQTSMYLCASLSGGLNTEAFFGQGTRLTVV.